One sample yielded the 12 T cell receptor beta chains listed below, sequenced in a study of T cells in Graves' hyperthyroidism and ophthalmopathy. RNA transcripts served as the template for amplifying TCR beta CDR3 regions. HTBI primers drove first-round RT-PCR of the TCR CDR3. MiXCR, run by TCRdb on the multiplex PCR reads, gives a single entry per CDR3 protein. The table lists about 350,000 distinct CDR3 sequences, 18% of them singletons. The sample taken for sequencing was blood. The receptors shown here come from a woman aged 40 to 50 with Graves' ophthalmopathy.

This clonotype came up many times. This chain uses TRBV30 with TRBJ2-7, with 7 bases fitting TRBD1. Germline values: CDR1 GTSNPN, CDR2 SVGIG (reference sequence). With V trimmed by 4 bases and J by 1 base, 1 base remained unmatched. CDR3 length equals 12 residues. CDR3 DNA sequence: TGTGCCTGGACACAGGGGTCCTACGAGCAGTACTTC. Residues: CAWTQGSYEQYF.

At least ten counts were recorded for this clonotype. The V gene is TRBV12-3 or TRBV12-4, the J gene TRBJ1-2; D might be TRBD1 (6 bases). The CDR3 covers 14 residues. The V gene lost 6 bases and the J gene lost 3 bases, with 14 bases spanning the gap. The CDR3: CASSSTGTYYGYTF. CDR3 sequence (DNA): TGTGCCAGCAGCTCGACAGGCACTTACTATGGCTACACCTTC.

This clonotype was seen at least ten times. The V gene is TRBV19, the J gene TRBJ1-5; no reliable D call. The CDR3 contains 15 residues. CDR1 is LNHDA and CDR2 is SQIVND in the germline V gene (reference sequence). Trimming cost V 0 bases and J 0 bases, with 6 bases left between them. The DNA of the CDR3 is TGTGCCAGTAGTATAGACGGTAATAGCAATCAGCCCCAGCATTTT. It specifies CASSIDGNSNQPQHF.

This clonotype occurred many times. V usage is TRBV20-1 and J usage is TRBJ2-7; a possible D gene is TRBD1 (6 bases). Germline V gene data show CDR1 as DFQATT and CDR2 as SNEGSKA (reference sequence). V dropped 3 bases and J dropped 3 bases, with 12 bases sitting between them. The CDR3 has 13 amino acids. CDR3 loop: CSASRDTNYEQYF. The CDR3 region has the DNA TGCAGTGCTAGCCGGGACACCAACTACGAGCAGTACTTC.

This clonotype was picked up many times. The CDR3 DNA follows: TGTGCCAGCAGGACAGGTGCCTATGGCTACACCTTC. Amino acid sequence: CASRTGAYGYTF. The chain recombines TRBV28 with TRBJ1-2; possibly TRBD1 for D (6 bases). Deletions cut 6 bases from V and 4 bases from J, with 9 bases between. The CDR3 consists of 12 residues. Germline assignment: CDR1 MDHEN and CDR2 SYDVKM.

Ten or more counts support this clonotype. A read error may explain this, as a much larger clone is one base away. The chain is built from TRBV11-2 and TRBJ2-5; D not resolved. The CDR3 length is 14 residues. The germline V and J ends were trimmed by 5 bases and 7 bases, with 17 bases remaining between them. Germline V gene data show CDR1 as SGHAT and CDR2 as FQNNGV. The CDR3 sequence is CASSTYSGVGTQYF. CDR3 nucleotide sequence: TGTGCCAGCAGCACCTACTCTGGGGTGGGGACCCAGTACTTC.

In this sample, this clonotype turned up many times. The CDR3 DNA reads as TGTGCCAGCAGCTACCGGACTAGCGGGTCGAACACCGGGGAGCTGTTTTTT. Residues: CASSYRTSGSNTGELFF. This sequence joins TRBV5-6 and TRBJ2-2; TRBD2 matches 11 bases. The J segment lost 0 bases and the V segment lost 3 bases, leaving 4 bases of the junction unmatched. Germline CDR1 reads SGHDT; CDR2 reads YYEEEE. The CDR3 sequence is 17 residues long. The full variable domain, in which reference TRBV5-6 and TRBJ2-2 provide the parts outside the CDR3, is DAGVTQSPTHLIKTRGQQVTLRCSPKSGHDTVSWYQQALGQGPQFIFQYYEEEERQRGNFPDRFSGHQFPNYSSELNVNALLLGDSALYLCASSYRTSGSNTGELFFGEGSRLTVL.

This clonotype was detected ten times or more. This chain connects TRBV12-3 or TRBV12-4 to TRBJ2-7; the D gene is possibly TRBD1 (6 bases). Trimming stripped 6 bases from V and 5 bases from J, with 11 bases between. The CDR3 is 12 amino acids. The DNA of the CDR3 is TGTGCCAGCAGGGGGGCCGGGAACGAGCAGTACTTC. This gives the protein CASRGAGNEQYF.

The chain joins TRBV29-1 to TRBJ2-7, with 7 bases fitting TRBD1. The J segment lost 4 bases and the V segment lost 7 bases, leaving 10 bases of the junction unmatched. Germline-derived CDR1 and CDR2 are SQVTM and ANQGSEA. This CDR3 is built from 13 residues. The CDR3, as DNA: TGCAGCGCACATCAGACAGGGAGTTACGAGCAGTACTTC. This encodes CSAHQTGSYEQYF.

This rearrangement joins TRBV12-3 or TRBV12-4 to TRBJ2-7; TRBD2 agrees at 8 bases. The CDR3 loop spans 14 amino acids. V lost 2 bases and J lost 4; bases outside the gene matches: 4. The DNA of the CDR3 is TGTGCCAGCAGTTTACAGCGGGGGAGGTACGAGCAGTACTTC. It is translated as CASSLQRGRYEQYF.

This clonotype showed up many times. The CDR3 loop reads CASSAVLHTEAFF. Here the CDR3 DNA reads TGTGCCAGCAGCGCAGTCCTGCACACTGAAGCTTTCTTT. The chain employs TRBV12-3 or TRBV12-4 and TRBJ1-1; D is unclear. The ends were cut back, 6 bases at V and 3 bases at J, with 11 bases in the middle. The CDR3 contains 13 residues.

This clonotype appeared many times. The chain recombines TRBV6-2 or TRBV6-3 with TRBJ2-7, with TRBD1 matching over 7 bases. V lost 7 bases and J lost 3; bases outside the gene matches: 0. This CDR3 contains 11 residues. Germline CDR1 reads MNHEY; CDR2 reads SVGEGT. CDR3 region: CASTGGYEQYF. The CDR3 coding sequence is TGTGCCAGCACAGGGGGCTACGAGCAGTACTTC.